This TCR beta chain was recorded in a study of identical twins. Study-level points and caveats: In cord blood, abundant beta clonotypes had fewer insertions; memory showed no trend. Recombination models fit unrelated individuals' TCR alpha sharing but underestimated twins'.

Template switching added a universal primer binding site, and final cDNA carried unique molecular identifiers. One entry per CDR3 protein results from TCRdb running MiXCR on the 5' RACE reads. The sample contains roughly 1,500,000 distinct CDR3 sequences, roughly 35% of which appear only once. V dropped 7 bases and J dropped 0; count of bases not matched to a gene: 3. The CDR3 covers 13 residues. Germline loops: CDR1 DFQATT, CDR2 SNEGSKA (reference sequence). Regarding this clonotype: Its target is unknown.

The specimen was cord blood. The chain carries TRBV20-1 and TRBJ2-4, with 7 positions matching TRBD2. This clonotype was sampled from a newborn girl in good health. The CDR3 region has the DNA TGCAGTGGAGGGACTACAGCCAAAAACATTCAGTACTTC. Translation gives CSGGTTAKNIQYF.